The clone carrying this T cell receptor (beta chain) occurred a few times. The sample belongs to a study of blood T cell repertoires in COVID-19. Study details: COVID-19 samples, acute and convalescent, were from the United States, Italy and Spain.

Germline CDR1 is MNHNS and CDR2 is SASEGT. This CDR3 has 14 residues. V was pared by 2 bases and J by 2 bases, with 9 bases between. Study processing details: Counts of nucleated cells, estimated from reference gene primer amplification, were obtained. Clones were sequenced by immunoSEQ multiplex PCR, and TCRdb holds only the in-frame ones, with some missing. Clone size and the V and J calls come from that table; the DNA yielded D and trimming. The table includes about 68,000 clones, roughly 80% detected once. The J gene is TRBJ2-5, the V gene TRBV6-1; TRBD1 is a possible D gene (5 bases). The sequencing input was peripheral blood. The receptor was isolated from a human donor in a cohort sampled during active COVID-19. The CDR3 loop is CASSELAGQETQYF. DNA of the CDR3: TGTGCCAGCAGTGAACTGGCAGGGCAAGAGACCCAGTACTTC.